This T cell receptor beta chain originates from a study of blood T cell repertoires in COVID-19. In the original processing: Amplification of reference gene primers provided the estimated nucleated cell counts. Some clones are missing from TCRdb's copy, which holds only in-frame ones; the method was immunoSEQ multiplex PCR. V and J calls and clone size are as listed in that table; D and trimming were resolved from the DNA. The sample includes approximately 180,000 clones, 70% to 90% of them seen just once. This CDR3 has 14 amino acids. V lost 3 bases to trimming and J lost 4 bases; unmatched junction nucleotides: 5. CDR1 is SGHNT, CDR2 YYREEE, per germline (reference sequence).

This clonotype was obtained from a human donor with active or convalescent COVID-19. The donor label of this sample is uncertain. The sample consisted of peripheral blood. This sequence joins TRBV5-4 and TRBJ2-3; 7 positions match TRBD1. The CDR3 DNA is TGTGCCAGCAGCTCGGGGACAGACTCAGATACGCAGTATTTT. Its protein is CASSSGTDSDTQYF. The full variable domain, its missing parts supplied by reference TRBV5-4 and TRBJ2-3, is ETGVTQSPTHLIKTRGQQVTLRCSSQSGHNTVSWYQQALGQGPQFIFQYYREEENGRGNFPPRFSGLQFPNYSSELNVNALELDDSALYLCASSSGTDSDTQYFGPGTRLTVL.